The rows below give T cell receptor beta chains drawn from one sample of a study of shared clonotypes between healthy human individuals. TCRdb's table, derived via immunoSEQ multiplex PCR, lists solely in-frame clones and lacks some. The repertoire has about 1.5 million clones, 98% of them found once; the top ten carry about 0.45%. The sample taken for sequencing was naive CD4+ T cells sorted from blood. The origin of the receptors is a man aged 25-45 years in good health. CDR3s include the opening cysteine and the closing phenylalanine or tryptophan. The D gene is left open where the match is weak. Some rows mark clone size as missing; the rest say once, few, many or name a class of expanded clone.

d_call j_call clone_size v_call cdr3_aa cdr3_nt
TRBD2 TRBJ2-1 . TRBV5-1 CASSSGLAGGLYNEQFF TGCGCCAGCAGCTCGGGACTAGCGGGAGGACTCTACAATGAGCAGTTCTTC
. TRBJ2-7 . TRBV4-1 CASSHPDKYEQYF TGCGCCAGCAGCCATCCGGATAAATACGAGCAGTACTTC
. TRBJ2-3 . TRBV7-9 CASSSKGLFTDTQYF TGTGCCAGCAGCTCCAAGGGACTTTTCACAGATACGCAGTATTTT
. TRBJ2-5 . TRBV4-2 CASSRAEGGEETQYF TGTGCCAGCAGCCGCGCTGAGGGCGGGGAAGAGACCCAGTACTTC
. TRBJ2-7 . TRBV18 CASSPALRYEQYF TGTGCCAGCTCACCAGCTCTTCGTTACGAGCAGTACTTC
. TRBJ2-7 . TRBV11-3 CASSSGVAGNYEQYF TGTGCCAGCAGCTCGGGCGTGGCGGGGAACTACGAGCAGTACTTC
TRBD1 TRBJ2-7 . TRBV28 CASSLADRASAEQYF TGTGCCAGCAGTTTAGCTGACAGGGCCTCCGCCGAGCAGTACTTC
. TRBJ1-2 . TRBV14 CASSSPVSYGYTF TGTGCCAGCAGCTCCCCCGTCAGCTATGGCTACACCTTC
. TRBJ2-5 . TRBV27 CASSPYEGSSPGRETQYF TGTGCCAGCAGTCCATACGAAGGATCCTCCCCCGGGCGGGAGACCCAGTACTTC
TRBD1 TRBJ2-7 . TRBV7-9 CASSEGQGLGEQYF TGTGCCAGCAGCGAGGGACAGGGTCTCGGCGAGCAGTACTTC
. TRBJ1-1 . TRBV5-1 CASTAGPEYPEAFF TGCGCCAGCACCGCGGGACCGGAGTATCCTGAAGCTTTCTTT
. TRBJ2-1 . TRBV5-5 CASSRPDRDNEQFF TGTGCCAGCAGCCGCCCGGACCGGGACAATGAGCAGTTCTTC
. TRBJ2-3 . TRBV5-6 CASRAMSNTQYF TGTGCCAGCCGAGCCATGAGTAATACGCAGTATTTT
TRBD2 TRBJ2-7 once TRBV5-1 CASSLSKLAGAGYEQYF TGCGCCAGCAGCTTGTCTAAACTAGCGGGAGCGGGTTACGAGCAGTACTTC
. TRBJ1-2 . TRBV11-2 CASSLDRSGAGGYTF TGTGCCAGCAGCTTAGATCGATCCGGGGCAGGAGGCTACACCTTC
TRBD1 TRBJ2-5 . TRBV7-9 CASIQVPGQGKSIETQYF TGTGCCAGCATCCAAGTGCCGGGACAGGGGAAATCCATAGAGACCCAGTACTTC
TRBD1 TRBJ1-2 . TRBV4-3 CASSQGDRGYGYTF TGCGCCAGCAGCCAGGGGGACAGGGGCTATGGCTACACCTTC
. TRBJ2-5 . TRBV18 CASSPMAVQETQYF TGTGCCAGCTCACCAATGGCCGTCCAAGAGACCCAGTACTTC
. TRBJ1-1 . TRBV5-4 CASSFGRKTEAFF TGTGCCAGCAGCTTTGGCCGGAAAACTGAAGCTTTCTTT
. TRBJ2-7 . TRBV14 CASSQGDGEQYF TGTGCCAGCAGCCAAGGTGATGGCGAGCAGTACTTC
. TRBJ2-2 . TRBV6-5 CASSSWRNANTGELFF TGTGCCAGCAGTTCGTGGCGGAACGCGAACACCGGGGAGCTGTTTTTT
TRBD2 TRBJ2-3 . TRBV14 CASSQDNRQRLASGPTDTQYF TGTGCCAGCAGCCAAGATAATCGGCAAAGGTTGGCTAGCGGGCCCACAGATACGCAGTATTTT
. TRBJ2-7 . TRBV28 CASSFIGGKVSYEQYF TGTGCCAGCAGTTTTATCGGCGGTAAGGTGTCCTACGAGCAGTACTTC
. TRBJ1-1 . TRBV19 CASSTDRSNTEAFF TGTGCCAGTAGTACTGACAGATCGAACACTGAAGCTTTCTTT
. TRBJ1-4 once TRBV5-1 CASSPGRSATNEKLFF TGCGCCAGCAGCCCGGGACGGAGTGCAACTAATGAAAAACTGTTTTTT
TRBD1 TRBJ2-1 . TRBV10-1 CASSLTGDNEQFF TGCGCCAGCAGTCTTACAGGGGACAATGAGCAGTTCTTC
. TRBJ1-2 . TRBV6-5 CASSPEGGYGYTF TGTGCCAGCAGCCCCGAGGGAGGCTATGGCTACACCTTC
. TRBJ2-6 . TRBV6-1 CASSEKRGGNVLTF TGTGCCAGCAGTGAAAAACGGGGTGGCAACGTCCTGACTTTC
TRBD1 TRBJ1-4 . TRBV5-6 CASSGGQGRPTSTNEKLFF TGTGCCAGCAGCGGGGGACAGGGGCGCCCGACCTCAACTAATGAAAAACTGTTTTTT
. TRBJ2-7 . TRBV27 CASSLVGGSYEQYF TGTGCCAGCAGTTTAGTTGGGGGCTCCTACGAGCAGTACTTC
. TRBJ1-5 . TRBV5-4 CASSWGGGSDSNQPQHF TGTGCCAGCAGCTGGGGAGGCGGATCCGATAGCAATCAGCCCCAGCATTTT
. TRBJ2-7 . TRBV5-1 CASSDRESYEQYF TGCGCCAGCAGCGACAGAGAATCCTACGAGCAGTACTTC
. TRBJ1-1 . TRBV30 CAWRSIGQEAFF TGTGCCTGGAGATCGATTGGACAGGAAGCTTTCTTT
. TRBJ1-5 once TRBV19 CASSPQRAAQPQHF TGTGCCAGTAGTCCCCAGAGGGCGGCCCAGCCCCAGCATTTT
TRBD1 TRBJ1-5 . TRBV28 CASSLIGQGTNQPQHF TGTGCCAGCAGTCTTATTGGACAGGGAACCAATCAGCCCCAGCATTTT
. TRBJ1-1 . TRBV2 CASSVEEHTEAFF TGTGCCAGCAGTGTGGAGGAACACACTGAAGCTTTCTTT